What follows are 30 T cell receptor beta chains derived from one specimen sequenced in a study of cytomegalovirus exposure and HLA in healthy donors. 13 Jbeta primers and 60 Vbeta primers were used for the PCR. The protocol was immunoSEQ multiplex PCR, while the TCRdb copy is restricted to in-frame clones and leaves out a portion. The table shows about 200,000 clones, with roughly 85% occurring only once. The sequencing input was PBMCs. The receptors stem from a woman in her twenties or thirties in good health and CMV-seropositive.

This sequence joins TRBV28 and TRBJ2-5, with a possible D match to TRBD2 (5 bases). This CDR3 is built from 16 residues. Germline CDR1 MDHEN, CDR2 SYDVKM. Trimming shortened V by 6 bases and J by 0 bases, and 17 bases separated the two germline ends. CDR3 in amino acids: CASSSRRSGYQETQYF. Here the CDR3 DNA reads TGTGCCAGCAGCTCCCGGAGAAGCGGATACCAAGAGACCCAGTACTTC. Using reference TRBV28 and TRBJ2-5 for the parts outside the CDR3, the full variable domain is DVKVTQSSRYLVKRTGEKVFLECVQDMDHENMFWYRQDPGLGLRLIYFSYDVKMKEKGDIPEGYSVSREKKERFSLILESASTNQTSMYLCASSSRRSGYQETQYFGPGTRLLVL.

The chain is built from TRBV19 and TRBJ1-1; possible D gene TRBD1, 6 bases. The length of the CDR3 is 13 residues. The germline gives CDR1 LNHDA, CDR2 SQIVND (reference sequence). Trimming removed 5 bases at V and 2 bases at J, with 9 bases between. CDR3 region: CASSLRGNTEAFF. For the CDR3, the DNA is TGTGCCAGTAGTCTCAGGGGAAACACTGAAGCTTTCTTT.

The rearrangement uses TRBV4-2 and TRBJ2-7; 11 positions match TRBD1. CDR1 LGHNA and CDR2 YNFKEQ come from the germline V gene. With V trimmed by 6 bases and J by 6 bases, 4 bases remained unmatched. The CDR3 loop spans 13 amino acids. This CDR3 is CASRPGQGGEQYF. DNA for the CDR3: TGTGCCAGCAGACCGGGACAGGGGGGCGAGCAGTACTTC.

Comments on this clone: One junction end disagrees with the germline gene, perhaps due to a read error. V gene TRBV6-6 combines with J gene TRBJ2-1; 11 bases agree with TRBD1. Germline values: CDR1 MNHNY, CDR2 SVGAGI (reference sequence). The CDR3 is 13 amino acids. The CDR3 loop reads CTSRGQGVSEQFF. CDR3 sequence (DNA): TGTACCAGCAGGGGACAGGGGGTTAGTGAGCAGTTCTTC.

J is TRBJ1-1 and V is TRBV10-3, with D maybe TRBD1 (6 bases). The CDR3 has 12 residues. In germline, CDR1 is ENHRY, CDR2 SYGVKD. Trimming cost V 2 bases and J 6 bases, with 7 bases left between them. In nucleotides, the CDR3 is TGTGCCATCAGTGAGCAGGGGCCTGAAGCTTTCTTT. Its protein is CAISEQGPEAFF.

The chain recombines TRBV9 with TRBJ1-4; no firm D call. Trimming left V 0 bases short and J 7 bases short, with 13 bases between. CDR3 size: 15 residues. CDR1 is SGDLS and CDR2 is YYNGEE in the germline V gene. This chain's CDR3 is CASSVGRTVLEKLFF. CDR3 in DNA: TGTGCCAGCAGCGTAGGTCGCACGGTTCTTGAAAAACTGTTTTTT. The full variable domain, completed using reference TRBV9 and TRBJ1-4, is DSGVTQTPKHLITATGQRVTLRCSPRSGDLSVYWYQQSLDQGLQFLIQYYNGEERAKGNILERFSAQQFPDLHSELNLSSLELGDSALYFCASSVGRTVLEKLFFGSGTQLSVL.

CDR3 region: CASSLTSGMYEQYF. In nucleotides, the CDR3 is TGTGCCAGCAGCTTGACTAGCGGGATGTACGAGCAGTACTTC. The chain is built from TRBV11-2 and TRBJ2-7; 11 nucleotides line up with TRBD2. J was trimmed by 4 bases and V by 3 bases; bases with no gene match: 2. CDR1 is SGHAT, CDR2 FQNNGV, per germline. This CDR3 has 14 amino acids.

This clone came up a few times. The chain recombines TRBV4-3 with TRBJ1-6; unclear D gene. The CDR3 sequence is 14 residues long. Germline-derived CDR1 and CDR2 are LGHNA and YSLEER. Between the trimmed V and J ends, which lost 0 bases and 10 bases, there was a span of 10 bases. As DNA, the CDR3 is TGCGCCAGCAGCCAAGAACTCCCAATATCACCCCTCCACTTT. This gives the protein CASSQELPISPLHF.

The chain combines TRBV6-1 with TRBJ1-2; 8 bases fit TRBD1. Germline V gene sequence: CDR1 MNHNS, CDR2 SASEGT. The CDR3 length is 15 residues. J gave up 4 bases and V 5 bases, and 9 bases lay outside the gene matches. CDR3 loop: CASSTQGAQSYGYTF. CDR3 in DNA: TGTGCCAGCAGTACCCAGGGGGCGCAGAGCTATGGCTACACCTTC.

The chain links TRBV7-8 to TRBJ1-4; maybe TRBD1 (6 bases). The V and J ends lost 0 bases and 10 bases respectively, with 12 bases between them. Germline-derived CDR1 and CDR2 are SGHVS and FQNEAQ. CDR3 length: 14 residues. The CDR3 is CASSLASGGRKLFF. The CDR3 nucleotides are TGTGCCAGCAGCTTAGCCAGCGGGGGGCGAAAACTGTTTTTT.

This clone was seen only a few times. The chain links TRBV21-1 to TRBJ2-3; the table's D gene call, TRBD1, was not cross checked with the DNA. TRBV21-1 corresponds to a pseudogene. The CDR3 runs to 15 residues. The CDR3 DNA follows: TGTGCCAGCAATTCCCTGGACAGGGGGACAGATACGCAGTATTTT. It is translated as CASNSLDRGTDTQYF.

This chain joins TRBV2 and TRBJ2-1, with a tentative D call TRBD1 (6 bases). This CDR3 has 14 amino acids. Germline V gene lookup returns CDR1 SNHLY and CDR2 FYNNEI. Trimming shortened V by 8 bases and J by 4 bases, and 15 bases separated the two germline ends. The CDR3 DNA sequence: TGTGCCAGCGATCTTACAGGGATTTACAATGAGCAGTTCTTC. Translating it yields CASDLTGIYNEQFF.

V gene TRBV27 combines with J gene TRBJ1-2; D is unclear. Germline CDR1 MNHEY, CDR2 SMNVEV (reference sequence). V gave up 5 bases and J gave up 1 base, with 14 bases separating them. This CDR3 is 15 amino acids long. CDR3 sequence: CASSESSPGNYGYTF. The CDR3 DNA is TGTGCCAGCAGTGAAAGCTCGCCGGGTAACTATGGCTACACCTTC.

The rearrangement uses TRBV4-3 and TRBJ2-7; unclear D gene. CDR1 LGHNA and CDR2 YSLEER come from the germline V gene. V was shortened by 4 bases and J by 4 bases, with 14 bases between the two germline ends. This CDR3 contains 14 residues. DNA of the CDR3: TGCGCCAGCAGCCGAACAACGAATCGATACGAGCAGTACTTC. It translates to CASSRTTNRYEQYF.

The chain joins TRBV18 to TRBJ2-7; 9 nucleotides align to TRBD2. Trimming removed 2 bases from V and 6 bases from J; junction bases left unmatched: 2. The CDR3 is 13 residues long. CDR1 is KGHSH, CDR2 LQKENI, per germline. CDR3 amino acids: CASSPGTSLEQYF. The CDR3 region has the DNA TGTGCCAGCTCACCAGGGACTAGCCTCGAGCAGTACTTC.

This clone has only one observation. V usage is TRBV6-1 and J usage is TRBJ1-3; D remains unclear. V was pared by 4 bases and J by 3 bases, with 7 bases between. The CDR3 runs 13 residues. CDR1 is MNHNS and CDR2 is SASEGT in the germline V gene. In DNA form, the CDR3 reads TGTGCCAGCAGTGGGGAGATTGGAAACACCATATATTTT. Residues: CASSGEIGNTIYF.

The J gene is TRBJ1-2, the V gene TRBV7-9; 12 bases line up with TRBD1. From germline, CDR1 is SEHNR and CDR2 FQNEAQ (reference sequence). The V gene end was trimmed by 3 bases and the J gene end by 4 bases; junction bases not matched to a gene: 9. The CDR3 covers 17 residues. CDR3 residues: CASSFPRDRGPIYGYTF. In DNA, the CDR3 is TGTGCCAGCAGCTTTCCCCGGGACAGGGGGCCTATCTATGGCTACACCTTC. Full variable domain (outside the CDR3, taken from reference TRBV7-9 and TRBJ1-2): DTGVSQNPRHKITKRGQNVTFRCDPISEHNRLYWYRQTLGQGPEFLTYFQNEAQLEKSRLLSDRFSAERPKGSFSTLEIQRTEQGDSAMYLCASSFPRDRGPIYGYTFGSGTRLTVV.

V and J are TRBV27 and TRBJ1-1; D is uncertain. CDR1 is MNHEY and CDR2 is SMNVEV in the germline V gene (reference sequence). This CDR3 comprises 14 residues. Trimming left V 0 bases short and J 1 base short, with 6 bases between. The chain's CDR3 is CASSLSPRNTEAFF. The CDR3 nucleotides are TGTGCCAGCAGTTTATCCCCCAGGAACACTGAAGCTTTCTTT.

By proportion, this clone is medium-sized (0.01 to 0.1%). The chain is built from TRBV6-1 and TRBJ1-6; TRBD1 matches 9 bases. V lost 3 bases, J lost 8 bases, and 8 bases stayed unmatched. Looked up from germline, CDR1 is MNHNS and CDR2 is SASEGT. CDR3 size: 16 residues. DNA of the CDR3: TGTGCCAGCAGTGACGGGACAGGGACGTGGGATTCACCCCTCCACTTT. Translated, it gives CASSDGTGTWDSPLHF.

The rearrangement joins TRBV6-1 to TRBJ2-7; perhaps TRBD2 as D (6 bases). Germline V lookup: CDR1 MNHNS, CDR2 SASEGT. Deletions cut 8 bases from V and 4 bases from J, with 21 bases between. The CDR3 totals 15 residues. Written as DNA, the CDR3 is TGTGCCAGCGGAATCGGCGGGGTTACCCAATACGAGCAGTACTTC. Amino acids: CASGIGGVTQYEQYF.

This chain uses TRBV11-2 with TRBJ2-7, with 9 bases aligning to TRBD1. Germline CDR1 SGHAT, CDR2 FQNNGV. V shed 6 bases, J shed 5 bases, and the junction held 8 bases outside the gene matches. The CDR3 runs 14 residues. CDR3 amino acids: CASRPQGAQDEQYF. The CDR3 DNA is TGTGCCAGCAGGCCACAGGGGGCGCAGGACGAGCAGTACTTC.

The chain recombines TRBV30 with TRBJ1-3; a possible D gene is TRBD1 (5 bases). The germline CDR1 and CDR2 sequences are GTSNPN and SVGIG (reference sequence). Trimming stripped 2 bases from V and 7 bases from J, with 15 bases between. The CDR3 is 14 amino acids. The CDR3: CAWSRGSPANTIYF. CDR3 coding DNA: TGTGCCTGGAGTCGGGGGAGCCCCGCCAACACCATATATTTT.

V gene TRBV4-2 combines with J gene TRBJ2-7; a weak D match, TRBD2 (5 bases). CDR1 is LGHNA, CDR2 YNFKEQ, per germline. The germline V and J ends were trimmed by 0 bases and 5 bases, with 5 bases remaining between them. CDR3 length: 12 residues. The CDR3 bases are TGTGCCAGCAGCCAAGACGGGGACGAGCAGTACTTC. This codes for CASSQDGDEQYF.

The chain uses TRBV6-6 and TRBJ2-3, with 8 positions matching TRBD2. This CDR3 is 15 amino acids long. CDR1 MNHNY and CDR2 SVGAGI come from the germline V gene (reference sequence). Trimming took 5 bases from V and 4 from J; bases not matched to a gene: 8. CDR3 loop: CASSLRAGVADTQYF. DNA of the CDR3: TGTGCCAGCAGTCTAAGAGCGGGGGTGGCAGATACGCAGTATTTT.

This clone has a handful of counts. The rearrangement joins TRBV7-2 to TRBJ2-5, with TRBD1 as a possible D gene (6 bases). There are 13 residues in the CDR3. Germline V gene data show CDR1 as SGHTA and CDR2 as FQGNSA. Trimming removed 8 bases from V and 4 bases from J, with 14 bases in between. This chain's CDR3 is CASSQGFGETQYF. In nucleotides, the CDR3 is TGTGCCAGCTCCCAGGGGTTTGGAGAGACCCAGTACTTC.

The V gene is TRBV2, the J gene TRBJ1-1; D remains unclear. The germline V and J ends were trimmed by 0 bases and 3 bases, with 11 bases remaining between them. The germline V gene has CDR1 SNHLY and CDR2 FYNNEI. The CDR3 is 15 residues long. This CDR3 reads CASSEASGFDTEAFF. The CDR3 coding sequence is TGTGCCAGCAGTGAAGCAAGCGGGTTTGACACTGAAGCTTTCTTT. The variable domain in full, with the rest retrieved from reference TRBV2 and TRBJ1-1, is EPEVTQTPSHQVTQMGQEVILRCVPISNHLYFYWYRQILGQKVEFLVSFYNNEISEKSEIFDDQFSVERPDGSNFTLKIRSTKLEDSAMYFCASSEASGFDTEAFFGQGTRLTVV.

The V gene is TRBV9, the J gene TRBJ1-4; the match to TRBD1 covers 12 bases. The CDR3 consists of 17 residues. Germline V gene lookup returns CDR1 SGDLS and CDR2 YYNGEE. V dropped 0 bases and J dropped 8; count of bases not matched to a gene: 8. This chain's CDR3 is CASSVGPGTGGREKLFF. DNA for the CDR3: TGTGCCAGCAGCGTAGGCCCTGGGACAGGGGGCAGGGAAAAACTGTTTTTT.

This chain uses TRBV13 with TRBJ2-2; 12 bases agree with TRBD2. The germline CDR1 and CDR2 sequences are PRHDT and FYEKMQ (reference sequence). The CDR3 is 16 amino acids. Trimming cost V 4 bases and J 5 bases; bases outside gene matches: 5. The CDR3 spells CASSSWTSGETGELFF. The DNA for the CDR3 is TGTGCCAGCAGCTCTTGGACTAGCGGGGAAACCGGGGAGCTGTTTTTT.

This chain joins TRBV5-1 and TRBJ1-2; D gene uncertain. The germline V gene has CDR1 SGHRS and CDR2 YFSETQ. The V end lost 0 bases, the J end lost 7 bases, and 7 bases lay between the germline ends. The CDR3 runs 12 residues. In DNA form, the CDR3 reads TGCGCCAGCAGCTTGGACCAGCGTGGCTACACCTTC. Its protein is CASSLDQRGYTF.

The chain joins TRBV7-8 to TRBJ2-3, with 8 bases lining up with TRBD2. Germline V gene sequence: CDR1 SGHVS, CDR2 FQNEAQ. With 10 bases clipped from V and 0 bases from J, the junction kept 3 bases outside the gene matches. CDR3 length: 13 amino acids. CDR3 bases: TGTGCCACAATAGCGGGAAGCACAGATACGCAGTATTTT. It specifies CATIAGSTDTQYF. The full variable domain, completed using reference TRBV7-8 and TRBJ2-3, is GAGVSQSPRYKVAKRGQDVALRCDPISGHVSLFWYQQALGQGPEFLTYFQNEAQLDKSGLPSDRFFAERPEGSVSTLKIQRTQQEDSAVYLCATIAGSTDTQYFGPGTRLTVL.